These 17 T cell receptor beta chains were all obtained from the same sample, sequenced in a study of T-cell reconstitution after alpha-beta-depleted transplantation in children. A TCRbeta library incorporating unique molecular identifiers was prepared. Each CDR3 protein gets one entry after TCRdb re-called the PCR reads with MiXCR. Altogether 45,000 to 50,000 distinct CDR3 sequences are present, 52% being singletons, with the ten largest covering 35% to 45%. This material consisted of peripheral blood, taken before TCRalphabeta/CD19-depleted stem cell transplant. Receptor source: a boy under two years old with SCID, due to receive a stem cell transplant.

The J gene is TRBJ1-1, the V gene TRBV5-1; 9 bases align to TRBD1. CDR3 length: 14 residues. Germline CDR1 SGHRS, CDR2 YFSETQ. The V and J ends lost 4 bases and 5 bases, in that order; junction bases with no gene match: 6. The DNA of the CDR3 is TGCGCCAGCAGCGCCGGACAGGGGAGAACTGAAGCTTTCTTT. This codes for CASSAGQGRTEAFF.

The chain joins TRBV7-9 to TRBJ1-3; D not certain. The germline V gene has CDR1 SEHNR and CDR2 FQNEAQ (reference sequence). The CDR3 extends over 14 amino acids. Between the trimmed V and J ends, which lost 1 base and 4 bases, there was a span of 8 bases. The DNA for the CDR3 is TGTGCCAGCAGCTTAGTGGGGAAGGGAAACACCATATATTTT. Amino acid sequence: CASSLVGKGNTIYF.

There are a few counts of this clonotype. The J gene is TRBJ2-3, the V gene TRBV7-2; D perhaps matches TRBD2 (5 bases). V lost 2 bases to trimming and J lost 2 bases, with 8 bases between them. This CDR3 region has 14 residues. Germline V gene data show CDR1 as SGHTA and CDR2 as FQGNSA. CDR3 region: CASSLSGPTDTQYF. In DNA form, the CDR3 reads TGTGCCAGCAGCTTAAGCGGTCCCACAGATACGCAGTATTTT.

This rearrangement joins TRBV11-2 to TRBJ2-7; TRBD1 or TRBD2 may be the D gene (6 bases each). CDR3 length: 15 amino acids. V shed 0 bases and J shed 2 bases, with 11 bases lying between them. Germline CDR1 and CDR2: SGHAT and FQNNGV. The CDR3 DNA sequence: TGTGCCAGCAGCTTAGAGGGGGGCAGTCCCTACGAGCAGTACTTC. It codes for CASSLEGGSPYEQYF.

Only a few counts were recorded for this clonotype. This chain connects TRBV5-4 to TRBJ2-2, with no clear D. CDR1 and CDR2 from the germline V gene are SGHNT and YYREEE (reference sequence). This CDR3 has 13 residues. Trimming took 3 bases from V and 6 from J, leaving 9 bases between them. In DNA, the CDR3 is TGTGCCAGCAGCTACTTAACCCCCGGGGAGCTGTTTTTT. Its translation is CASSYLTPGELFF. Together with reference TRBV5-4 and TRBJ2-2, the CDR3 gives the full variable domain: ETGVTQSPTHLIKTRGQQVTLRCSSQSGHNTVSWYQQALGQGPQFIFQYYREEENGRGNFPPRFSGLQFPNYSSELNVNALELDDSALYLCASSYLTPGELFFGEGSRLTVL.

CDR3 residues: CASSLFPGQGGEQYF. The CDR3 DNA is TGTGCCAGCAGCTTATTCCCGGGACAGGGGGGGGAGCAGTACTTC. The chain combines TRBV7-2 with TRBJ2-7; the match to TRBD1 covers 11 bases. This CDR3 spans 15 amino acids. V lost 2 bases to trimming and J lost 7 bases; unmatched junction nucleotides: 7. The germline V gene encodes CDR1 SGHTA and CDR2 FQGNSA.

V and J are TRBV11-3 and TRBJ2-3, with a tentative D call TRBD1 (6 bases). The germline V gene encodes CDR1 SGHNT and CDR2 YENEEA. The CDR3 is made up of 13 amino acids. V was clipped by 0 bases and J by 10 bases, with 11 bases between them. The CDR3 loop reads CASSLDETGPQYF. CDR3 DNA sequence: TGTGCCAGCAGCTTAGATGAAACAGGGCCGCAGTATTTT.

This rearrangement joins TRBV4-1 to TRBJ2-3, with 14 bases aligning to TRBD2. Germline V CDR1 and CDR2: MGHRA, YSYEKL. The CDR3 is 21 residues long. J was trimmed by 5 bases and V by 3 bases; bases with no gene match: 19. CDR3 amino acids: CASSHPRRLAGGRQSKDTQYF. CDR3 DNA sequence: TGCGCCAGCAGCCATCCCCGACGACTAGCGGGGGGGCGGCAGAGTAAAGATACGCAGTATTTT.

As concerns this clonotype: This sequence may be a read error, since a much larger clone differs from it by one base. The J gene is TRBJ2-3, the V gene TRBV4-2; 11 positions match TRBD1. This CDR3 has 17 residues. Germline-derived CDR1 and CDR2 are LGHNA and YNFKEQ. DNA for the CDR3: TGTGCCATCAGCGAAACAGGCGGGACAGGGGGATCAGATACGCAGTATTTT. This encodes CAISETGGTGGSDTQYF.

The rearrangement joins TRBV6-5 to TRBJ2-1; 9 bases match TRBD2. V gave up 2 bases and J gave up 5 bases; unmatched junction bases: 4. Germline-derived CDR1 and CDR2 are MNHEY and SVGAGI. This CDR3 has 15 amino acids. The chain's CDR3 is CASSYGLAGNNEQFF. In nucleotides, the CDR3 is TGTGCCAGCAGTTACGGGCTAGCGGGGAACAATGAGCAGTTCTTC.

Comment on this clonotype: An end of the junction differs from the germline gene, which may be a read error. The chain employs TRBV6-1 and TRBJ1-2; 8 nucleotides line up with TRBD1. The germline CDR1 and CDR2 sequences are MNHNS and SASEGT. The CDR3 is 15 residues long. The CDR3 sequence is CASSQGTGLNYGDTF. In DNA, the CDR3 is TGTGCCAGCAGTCAGGGGACAGGCCTTAACTATGGCGACACCTTC.

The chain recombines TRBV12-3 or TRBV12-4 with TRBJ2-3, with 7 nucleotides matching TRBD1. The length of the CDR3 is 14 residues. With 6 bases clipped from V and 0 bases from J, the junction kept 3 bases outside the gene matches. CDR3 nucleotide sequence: TGTGCCAGCAGCCCGGGACAGAGCACAGATACGCAGTATTTT. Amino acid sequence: CASSPGQSTDTQYF.

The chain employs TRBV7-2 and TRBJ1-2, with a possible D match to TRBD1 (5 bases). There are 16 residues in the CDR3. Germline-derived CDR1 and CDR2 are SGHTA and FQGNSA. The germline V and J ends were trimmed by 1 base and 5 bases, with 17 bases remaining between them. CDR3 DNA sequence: TGTGCCAGCAGCTTAGTTCTAGCAGGTGGGGGGTATGGCTACACCTTC. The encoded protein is CASSLVLAGGGYGYTF.

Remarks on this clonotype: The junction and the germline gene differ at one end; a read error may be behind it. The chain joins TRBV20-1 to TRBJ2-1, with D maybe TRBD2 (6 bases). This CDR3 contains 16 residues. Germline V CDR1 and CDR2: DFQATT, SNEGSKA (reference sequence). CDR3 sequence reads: CSARDPRGSSYNEQSF. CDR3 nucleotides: TGCAGTGCTAGAGATCCCCGGGGGAGCTCCTACAATGAGCAGTCCTTC.

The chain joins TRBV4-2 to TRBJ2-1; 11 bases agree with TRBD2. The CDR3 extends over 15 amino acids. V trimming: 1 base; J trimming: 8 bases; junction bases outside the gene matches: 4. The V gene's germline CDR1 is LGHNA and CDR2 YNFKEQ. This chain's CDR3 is CASSQVAGGPDEQFF. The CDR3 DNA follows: TGTGCCAGCAGCCAAGTAGCGGGGGGGCCGGATGAGCAGTTCTTC.

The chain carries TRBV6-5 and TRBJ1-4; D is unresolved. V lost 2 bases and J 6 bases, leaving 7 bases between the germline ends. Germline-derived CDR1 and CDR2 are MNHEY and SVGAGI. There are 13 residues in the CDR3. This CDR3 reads CASSYSEDEKLFF. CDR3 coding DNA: TGTGCCAGCAGTTACAGCGAGGATGAAAAACTGTTTTTT.

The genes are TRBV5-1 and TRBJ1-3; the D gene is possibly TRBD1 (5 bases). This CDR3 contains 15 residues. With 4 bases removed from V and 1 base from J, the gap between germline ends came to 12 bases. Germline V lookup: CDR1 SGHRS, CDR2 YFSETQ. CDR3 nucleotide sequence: TGCGCCAGCAGCGCCTCAGGGCATTCTGGAAACACCATATATTTT. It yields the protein CASSASGHSGNTIYF.